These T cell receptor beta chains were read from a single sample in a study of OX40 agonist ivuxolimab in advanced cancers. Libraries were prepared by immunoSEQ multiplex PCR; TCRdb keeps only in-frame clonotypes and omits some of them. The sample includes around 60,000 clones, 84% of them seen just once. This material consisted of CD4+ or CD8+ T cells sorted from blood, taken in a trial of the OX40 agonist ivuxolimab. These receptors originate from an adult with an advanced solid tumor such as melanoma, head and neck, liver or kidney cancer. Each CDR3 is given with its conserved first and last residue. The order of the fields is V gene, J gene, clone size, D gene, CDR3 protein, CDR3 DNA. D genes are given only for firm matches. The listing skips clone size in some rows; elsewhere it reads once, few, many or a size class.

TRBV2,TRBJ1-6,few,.,CAASSYNSPLHF,TGTGCCGCGAGCTCCTATAATTCACCCCTCCACTTT
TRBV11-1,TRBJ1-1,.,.,CASSPRAGEIGAFF,TGTGCCAGCAGCCCGCGGGCAGGGGAGATAGGAGCTTTCTTT
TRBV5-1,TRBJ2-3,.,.,CASTLGEITDTQYF,TGCGCCAGCACCTTGGGGGAAATCACAGATACGCAGTATTTT
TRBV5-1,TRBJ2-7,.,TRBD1,CASSPLNRGLTYEQYF,TGCGCCAGCAGCCCCCTTAACAGGGGGCTAACCTACGAGCAGTACTTC
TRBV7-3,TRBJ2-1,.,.,CASSPQGQGQFF,TGTGCCAGCAGCCCACAGGGTCAAGGGCAGTTCTTC
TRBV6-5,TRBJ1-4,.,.,CASSLGGQGEKLFF,TGTGCCAGCTCCCTAGGGGGGCAAGGTGAAAAACTGTTTTTT
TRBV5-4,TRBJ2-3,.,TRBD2,CASSPGTSGGDTQYF,TGTGCCAGCAGCCCCGGGACTAGCGGGGGAGATACGCAGTATTTT
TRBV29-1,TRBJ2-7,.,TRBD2,CSVRVASGIRGSYEQYF,TGCAGCGTTCGCGTGGCTAGCGGGATTCGGGGATCCTACGAGCAGTACTTC
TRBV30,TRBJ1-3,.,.,CAWSTGTSGNTIYF,TGTGCCTGGAGTACAGGGACCTCTGGAAACACCATATATTTT
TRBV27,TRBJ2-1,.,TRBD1,CASSLNRGSYNEQFF,TGTGCCAGCAGTCTTAACAGGGGTTCCTACAATGAGCAGTTCTTC
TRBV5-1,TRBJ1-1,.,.,CASSLFSGMGTEAFF,TGCGCCAGCAGCTTGTTCTCAGGGATGGGCACTGAAGCTTTCTTT
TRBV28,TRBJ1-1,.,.,CASSFTWSQQNTEAFF,TGTGCCAGCAGTTTTACTTGGTCCCAGCAGAACACTGAAGCTTTCTTT
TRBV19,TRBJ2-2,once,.,CASSIDSANTGELFF,TGTGCCAGTAGTATAGACAGCGCGAACACCGGGGAGCTGTTTTTT
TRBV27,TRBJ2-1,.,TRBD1,CASSRLRQGYEQFF,TGTGCCAGCAGCCGCCTGCGACAGGGGTATGAGCAGTTCTTC
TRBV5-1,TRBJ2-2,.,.,CASSLTGGPDTGELFF,TGCGCCAGCAGCTTGACCGGGGGGCCGGACACCGGGGAGCTGTTTTTT
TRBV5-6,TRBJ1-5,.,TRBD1,CASSYLRGLSNQPQHF,TGTGCCAGCAGTTATCTCAGGGGGCTTAGCAATCAGCCCCAGCATTTT
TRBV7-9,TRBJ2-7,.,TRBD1,CASSYGTGREQYF,TGTGCCAGCAGCTACGGGACAGGCAGAGAGCAGTACTTC
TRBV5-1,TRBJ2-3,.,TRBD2,CASSLSVAGGQKDTQYF,TGCGCCAGCAGCTTGTCGGTAGCGGGGGGCCAGAAAGATACGCAGTATTTT
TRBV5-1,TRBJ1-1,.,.,CASTPGGQSTEAFF,TGCGCCAGCACCCCTGGTGGGCAGAGCACTGAAGCTTTCTTT
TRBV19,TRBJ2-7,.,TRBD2,CASTQRGSYEQYF,TGTGCCAGTACCCAGCGGGGGAGCTACGAGCAGTACTTC
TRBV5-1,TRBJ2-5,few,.,CASSFRGPPQETQYF,TGCGCCAGCAGCTTTAGGGGACCCCCACAAGAGACCCAGTACTTC